This T cell receptor beta chain was identified during a study of monozygotic twins with inflammatory bowel disease. From its re-call of the 5' RACE reads, TCRdb lists each CDR3 protein once, without DNA. The repertoire table contains around 380,000 distinct CDR3 sequences. CDR3 size: 13 residues. Germline V CDR1 and CDR2: MNHEY, SVGAGI. The rearrangement links TRBV6-5 to TRBJ1-6. The origin of this receptor is a human donor with ulcerative colitis or Crohn's disease, or a healthy co-twin of an affected twin (not recorded which). The sequenced sample was blood. The CDR3 protein is CASSYGVNSPLHF.